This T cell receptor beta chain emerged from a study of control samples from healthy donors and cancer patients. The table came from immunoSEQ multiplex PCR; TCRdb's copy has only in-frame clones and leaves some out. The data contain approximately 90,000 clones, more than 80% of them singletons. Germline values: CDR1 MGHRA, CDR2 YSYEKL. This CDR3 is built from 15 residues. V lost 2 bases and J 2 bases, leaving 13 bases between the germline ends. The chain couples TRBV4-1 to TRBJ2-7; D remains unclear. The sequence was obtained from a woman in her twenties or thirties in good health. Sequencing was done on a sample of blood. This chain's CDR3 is CASSQRTNTAYEQYF. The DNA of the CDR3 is TGCGCCAGCAGCCAAAGGACCAACACGGCCTACGAGCAGTACTTC.